This passage covers 5 T cell receptor beta chains from one sample sequenced in a study of cytomegalovirus exposure and HLA in healthy donors. The PCR used 60 Vbeta and 13 Jbeta primers. Measured with immunoSEQ multiplex PCR; TCRdb has only the in-frame clones, and not every one. The repertoire consists of some 130,000 clones, with over 70% occurring once and the leading ten covering 4%. The sequenced sample consisted of PBMCs. The receptor set was obtained from a woman in her thirties or forties in good health and CMV-seronegative.

V is TRBV4-1 and J is TRBJ2-5; 11 bases match TRBD2. The germline V gene has CDR1 MGHRA and CDR2 YSYEKL. The CDR3 sequence is 15 residues long. V was clipped by 4 bases and J by 3 bases; unmatched bases: 4. In DNA, the CDR3 is TGCGCCAGCAGCCCCGGGACTAGCGGAGAAGAGACCCAGTACTTC. The encoded protein is CASSPGTSGEETQYF.

The V call is TRBV18, the J call TRBJ1-2, with TRBD1 matching 10 bases. Trimming cost V 1 base and J 4 bases; bases outside gene matches: 3. The germline V gene encodes CDR1 KGHSH and CDR2 LQKENI. The CDR3 totals 15 residues. CDR3 sequence reads: CASSPQRDRGYGYTF. The DNA of the CDR3 is TGTGCCAGCTCACCACAGCGGGACAGGGGCTATGGCTACACCTTC.

This clone has only one observation. The gene calls are TRBV5-1 and TRBJ1-4, with 11 bases identical to TRBD1. The length of the CDR3 is 16 residues. V lost 4 bases and J lost 2; bases outside the gene matches: 4. CDR1 SGHRS and CDR2 YFSETQ come from the germline V gene. Here the CDR3 DNA reads TGCGCCAGCAGCCGGACAGGGGGCAGTACTAATGAAAAACTGTTTTTT. Protein product: CASSRTGGSTNEKLFF.

This chain connects TRBV6-5 to TRBJ1-5; 7 nucleotides match TRBD1. Per germline, CDR1 MNHEY and CDR2 SVGAGI. After removal of 6 bases from V and 2 bases from J, the junction contained 4 bases not matched to a gene. The CDR3 runs to 14 residues. Here the CDR3 DNA reads TGTGCCAGCAGCTTCGGACAGGGCAATCAGCCCCAGCATTTT. It yields the protein CASSFGQGNQPQHF.

This sequence joins TRBV6-4 and TRBJ1-5, with TRBD1 as a possible D gene (5 bases). Germline V gene sequence: CDR1 MRHNA, CDR2 SNTAGT. The CDR3 spans 15 residues. V lost 3 bases and J 3 bases, leaving 12 bases between the germline ends. DNA of the CDR3: TGTGCCAGCAGTGAGACGGGGGGGTCCAATCAGCCCCAGCATTTT. Its protein product is CASSETGGSNQPQHF.